This T cell receptor (beta chain) was sequenced during a study of beta chain features in type 1 diabetes. Overall study findings and caveats: Junctions at VDJ sites from type 1 diabetes patients had fewer insertions and more deletions.

A few counts support this clone. Its cognate antigen is unknown. Germline lookup yields CDR1 SGHTA and CDR2 FQGNSA. V gave up 3 bases and J gave up 7 bases; unmatched junction bases: 11. The CDR3 sequence is 16 residues long. As every portion of the isolated RNA was reverse transcribed, the sequencing read expressed TCRB transcripts. Profiled with immunoSEQ multiplex PCR; TCRdb holds only in-frame clones, not every one. The table shows 300,000 to 350,000 clones, with 14% occurring only once. The sequenced material came from central memory CD4+ T cells from blood. This TCR derives from a man aged 30 to 45 in good health. The chain has TRBV7-2 and TRBJ2-2; 7 bases are a match to TRBD1. The CDR3 reads CASSFQGGAGRGELFF. CDR3 nucleotide sequence: TGTGCCAGCAGCTTTCAAGGGGGCGCCGGCCGCGGGGAGCTGTTTTTT.